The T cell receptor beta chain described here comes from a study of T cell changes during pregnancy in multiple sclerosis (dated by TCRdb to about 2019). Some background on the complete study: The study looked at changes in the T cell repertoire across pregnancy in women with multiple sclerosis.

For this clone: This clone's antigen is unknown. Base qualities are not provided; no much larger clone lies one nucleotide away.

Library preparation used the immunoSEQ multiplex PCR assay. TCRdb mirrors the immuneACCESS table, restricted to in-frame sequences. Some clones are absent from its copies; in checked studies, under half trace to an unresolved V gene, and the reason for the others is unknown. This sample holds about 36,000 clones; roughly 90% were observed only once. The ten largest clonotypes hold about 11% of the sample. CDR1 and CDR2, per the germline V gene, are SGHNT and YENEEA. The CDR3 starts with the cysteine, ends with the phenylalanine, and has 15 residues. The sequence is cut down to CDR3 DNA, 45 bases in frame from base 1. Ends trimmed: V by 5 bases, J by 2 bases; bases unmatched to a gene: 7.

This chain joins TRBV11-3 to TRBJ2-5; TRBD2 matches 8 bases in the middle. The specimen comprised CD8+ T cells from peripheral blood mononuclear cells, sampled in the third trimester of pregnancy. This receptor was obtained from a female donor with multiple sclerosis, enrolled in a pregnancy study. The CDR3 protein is CASSLGGGGQETQYF. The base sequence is TGTGCCAGCAGCCTCGGGGGGGGAGGGCAAGAGACCCAGTACTTC.